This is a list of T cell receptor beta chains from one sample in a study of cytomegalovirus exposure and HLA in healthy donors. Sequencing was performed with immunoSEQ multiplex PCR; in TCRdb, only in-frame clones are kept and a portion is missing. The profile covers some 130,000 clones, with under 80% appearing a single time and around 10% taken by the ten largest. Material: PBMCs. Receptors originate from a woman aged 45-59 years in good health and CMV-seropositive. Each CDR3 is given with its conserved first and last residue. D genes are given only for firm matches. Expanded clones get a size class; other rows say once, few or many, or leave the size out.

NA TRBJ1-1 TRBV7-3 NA CASSWSSVTEAFF TGTGCCAGCAGCTGGAGTTCGGTGACTGAAGCTTTCTTT
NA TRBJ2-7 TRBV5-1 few CASAALQEGGEQYF TGCGCCAGCGCCGCCCTACAGGAAGGGGGCGAGCAGTACTTC
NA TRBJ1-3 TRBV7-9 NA CASSPRTAGNTIYF TGTGCCAGCAGCCCGAGGACAGCTGGAAACACCATATATTTT
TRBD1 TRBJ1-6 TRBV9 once CASSSDPGQSNSPLHF TGTGCCAGCAGCTCCGATCCGGGACAGAGCAATTCACCCCTCCACTTT
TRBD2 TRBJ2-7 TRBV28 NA CASNYPGLAYEQYF TGTGCCAGCAACTATCCGGGACTAGCTTACGAGCAGTACTTC
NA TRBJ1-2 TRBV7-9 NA CASSLGGSDNYGYTF TGTGCCAGCAGCTTAGGCGGATCAGACAACTATGGCTACACCTTC
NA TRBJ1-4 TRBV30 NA CAWSGGGEKLFF TGTGCCTGGAGTGGCGGGGGTGAAAAACTGTTTTTT
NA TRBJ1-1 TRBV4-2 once CASSQVPGRAEAFF TGTGCCAGCAGCCAAGTTCCAGGGCGCGCTGAAGCTTTCTTT
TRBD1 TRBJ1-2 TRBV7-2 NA CASSVSSGGGGYTF TGTGCCAGCAGCGTTAGCTCAGGGGGAGGTGGCTACACCTTC
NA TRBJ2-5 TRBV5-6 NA CASSLSRETQYF TGTGCCAGCAGCTTATCCCGAGAGACCCAGTACTTC
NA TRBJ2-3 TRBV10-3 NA CAISGGGADTQYF TGTGCCATCAGTGGGGGCGGGGCAGATACGCAGTATTTT
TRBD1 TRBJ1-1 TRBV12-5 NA CASGPTGDTEAFF TGTGCTAGTGGTCCGACAGGGGACACTGAAGCTTTCTTT
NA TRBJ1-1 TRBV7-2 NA CASSLRGDTEAFF TGTGCCAGCAGCTTAAGGGGTGACACTGAAGCTTTCTTT
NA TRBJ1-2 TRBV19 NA CASRGAVRDGHYLIGYTF TGTGCCAGTAGGGGGGCGGTCCGGGACGGACATTATCTAATTGGCTACACCTTC
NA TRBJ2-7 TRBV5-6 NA CASSSGTHLYEQYF TGTGCCAGCAGCTCCGGGACACATCTCTACGAGCAGTACTTC
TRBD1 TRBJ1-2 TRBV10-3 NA CAISGGQGGDGGYTF TGTGCCATCAGCGGGGGACAGGGCGGAGACGGGGGCTACACCTTC
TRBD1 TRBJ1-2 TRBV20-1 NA CSAQTGRGYTF TGCAGTGCCCAGACAGGGAGGGGCTACACCTTC
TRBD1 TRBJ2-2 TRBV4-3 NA CASSPGQGNTGELFF TGCGCCAGCAGCCCGGGACAGGGGAACACCGGGGAGCTGTTTTTT
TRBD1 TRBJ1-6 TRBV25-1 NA CASSERGQGRLHF TGTGCCAGCAGTGAACGGGGACAGGGCCGCCTCCACTTT
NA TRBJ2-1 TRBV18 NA CASSPRGSSYNEQFF TGTGCCAGCTCCCCCCGGGGAAGCTCCTACAATGAGCAGTTCTTC
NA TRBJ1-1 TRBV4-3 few CASSQDLGRLRTEGAEAFF TGCGCCAGCAGCCAAGATCTAGGCAGACTAAGGACTGAGGGCGCTGAAGCTTTCTTT
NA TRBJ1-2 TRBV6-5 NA CASSEYFSGGYTF TGTGCCAGCTCTGAGTACTTCTCGGGAGGCTACACCTTC
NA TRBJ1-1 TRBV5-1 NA CASSLTGFNTEAFF TGCGCCAGCAGTTTAACAGGGTTTAACACTGAAGCTTTCTTT
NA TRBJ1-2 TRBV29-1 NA CSVEGDREGYTF TGCAGCGTTGAGGGGGATCGGGAGGGCTACACCTTC
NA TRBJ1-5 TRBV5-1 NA CASSINTNQPQHF TGCGCCAGCAGCATAAACACCAATCAGCCCCAGCATTTT
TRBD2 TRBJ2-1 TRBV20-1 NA CSARPSGGLFF TGCAGTGCTAGGCCCAGCGGGGGACTGTTCTTC
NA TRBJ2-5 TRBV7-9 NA CASRLGSETQYF TGTGCCAGCAGGCTAGGTTCGGAGACCCAGTACTTC
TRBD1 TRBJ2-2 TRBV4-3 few CASSQVGTGRGELFF TGCGCCAGCAGCCAAGTCGGGACAGGGAGAGGGGAGCTGTTTTTT
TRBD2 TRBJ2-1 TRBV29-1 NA CSVDTSGGAHEQFF TGCAGCGTTGATACTAGCGGGGGGGCACATGAGCAGTTCTTC
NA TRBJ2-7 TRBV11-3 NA CASSCARQGFSYEQYF TGTGCCAGCAGCTGCGCCCGGCAGGGATTTTCCTACGAGCAGTACTTC
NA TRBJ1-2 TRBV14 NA CASSQEWTVGYTF TGTGCCAGCAGCCAAGAGTGGACAGTAGGCTACACCTTC
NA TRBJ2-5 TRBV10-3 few CAISDSYDYKETQYF TGTGCCATCAGCGACAGCTACGATTATAAAGAGACCCAGTACTTC
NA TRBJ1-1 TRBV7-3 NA CASSAIPPGGLNTEAFF TGTGCCAGCAGCGCGATCCCACCGGGAGGGCTGAACACTGAAGCTTTCTTT
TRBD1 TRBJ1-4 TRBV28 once CASSPTGGNEKLFF TGTGCCAGCAGTCCCACAGGGGGCAATGAAAAACTGTTTTTT
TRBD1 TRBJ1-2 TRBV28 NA CASRPSGTGNYGYTF TGTGCCAGCAGGCCCTCCGGGACAGGGAATTATGGCTACACCTTC
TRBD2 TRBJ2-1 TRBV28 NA CASSLTLAGSPEQFF TGTGCCAGCAGTTTAACCCTAGCGGGGTCCCCTGAGCAGTTCTTC
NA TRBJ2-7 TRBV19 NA CASNRIGHEQYF TGTGCCAGTAACCGGATTGGGCACGAGCAGTACTTC